Below, 18 T cell receptor beta chains from the same sample are listed, as sequenced in a study of blood T cell repertoires in COVID-19. Data came from immunoSEQ multiplex PCR; TCRdb stores just in-frame clones and leaves some out. Of about 300,000 clones in the sample, around 84% were seen once. Sequenced sample: peripheral blood. The receptors here all came from an older man with acute or convalescent COVID-19.

The chain has TRBV19 and TRBJ2-7; D perhaps matches TRBD1 (5 bases). The germline V gene encodes CDR1 LNHDA and CDR2 SQIVND (reference sequence). The V and J ends lost 2 bases and 3 bases respectively, with 11 bases between them. The CDR3 spans 14 residues. The CDR3 loop is CASSITGHHYEQYF. CDR3 nucleotide sequence: TGTGCCAGTAGTATAACTGGACACCACTACGAGCAGTACTTC.

CDR3 protein: CSVDYGGNTEAFF. The DNA for the CDR3 is TGCAGCGTTGACTACGGAGGGAACACTGAAGCTTTCTTT. The rearrangement links TRBV29-1 to TRBJ1-1; D is uncertain. V was cut by 3 bases and J by 1 base, with 9 bases left in between. The germline CDR1 and CDR2 sequences are SQVTM and ANQGSEA. This CDR3 region has 13 residues.

The V gene is TRBV10-1, the J gene TRBJ2-3; 11 nucleotides align to TRBD2. Germline V gene sequence: CDR1 WNHNN, CDR2 SYGVQD (reference sequence). V gave up 5 bases and J gave up 6 bases; unmatched junction bases: 13. The CDR3 is made up of 17 amino acids. The CDR3 protein is CASSSGLLAGGWDTQYF. The CDR3 nucleotides read TGCGCCAGCAGTAGCGGGCTGCTAGCGGGAGGTTGGGATACGCAGTATTTT.

The chain links TRBV19 to TRBJ1-2, with a tentative D call TRBD1 (6 bases). Trimming pared 6 bases from V and 8 bases from J, leaving 16 bases between. The length of the CDR3 is 13 residues. In germline, CDR1 is LNHDA, CDR2 SQIVND (reference sequence). Here the CDR3 reads CASSQTGLGGYTF. For the CDR3, the DNA is TGTGCCAGTAGCCAGACAGGACTCGGAGGCTACACCTTC.

V gene TRBV2 combines with J gene TRBJ2-2; TRBD1 is a possible D gene (5 bases). The CDR3 runs to 16 residues. V shed 3 bases and J shed 5 bases, with 16 bases lying between them. The germline gives CDR1 SNHLY, CDR2 FYNNEI. CDR3: CASSDEQGRITGELFF. CDR3 DNA: TGTGCCAGCAGTGACGAGCAGGGTAGGATAACCGGGGAGCTGTTTTTT.

This clone was seen a few times. The chain links TRBV5-4 to TRBJ2-2; TRBD2 matches at 7 bases. Germline values: CDR1 SGHNT, CDR2 YYREEE (reference sequence). J gave up 15 bases and V 0 bases, and 8 bases lay outside the gene matches. This CDR3 has 13 amino acids. The CDR3 nucleotides are TGTGCCAGCAGCTTGGCAGGGAGGGACCCCGTGTTTTTT. Translation: CASSLAGRDPVFF.

The rearrangement joins TRBV18 to TRBJ2-7; 11 bases fit TRBD1. The CDR3 runs to 15 residues. CDR1 and CDR2 from the germline V gene are KGHSH and LQKENI. The trim removed 5 bases at V and 3 bases at J, leaving 6 bases unmatched. Written as DNA, the CDR3 is TGTGCCAGCTCAGCAGGACAGGGGGCAGGCTACGAGCAGTACTTC. Protein: CASSAGQGAGYEQYF.

The V gene is TRBV6-1, the J gene TRBJ2-7; the D gene is possibly TRBD1 (6 bases). The length of the CDR3 is 15 residues. Germline V gene sequence: CDR1 MNHNS, CDR2 SASEGT. The V end was cut by 3 bases, the J end by 3 bases, with 15 bases between. DNA for the CDR3: TGTGCCAGCAGTGACCTGGGGGCCAGGAACTACGAGCAGTACTTC. This encodes CASSDLGARNYEQYF.

The chain uses TRBV7-9 and TRBJ2-5, with D perhaps TRBD1 (6 bases). In germline, CDR1 is SEHNR, CDR2 FQNEAQ (reference sequence). This CDR3 is 15 amino acids long. V was cut by 2 bases and J by 5 bases, with 15 bases left in between. The CDR3 spells CASSLPQGVVETQYF. CDR3 DNA: TGTGCCAGCAGCTTACCACAGGGAGTGGTCGAGACCCAGTACTTC. The full variable domain, completed using reference TRBV7-9 and TRBJ2-5, is DTGVSQNPRHKITKRGQNVTFRCDPISEHNRLYWYRQTLGQGPEFLTYFQNEAQLEKSRLLSDRFSAERPKGSFSTLEIQRTEQGDSAMYLCASSLPQGVVETQYFGPGTRLLVL.

To note about this clone: Other DNA sequences in this sample translate to the same CDR3. CDR3 nucleotides: TGTGCCAGCAGTCTACAAGAGACCCAGTACTTC. Amino acids: CASSLQETQYF. The rearrangement uses TRBV11-2 and TRBJ2-5; D remains unclear. The CDR3 totals 11 residues. Germline V gives CDR1 SGHAT, CDR2 FQNNGV. The V gene lost 6 bases and the J gene lost 2 bases, with 4 bases spanning the gap.

This chain joins TRBV5-1 and TRBJ1-6, with 9 bases matching TRBD1. The germline gives CDR1 SGHRS, CDR2 YFSETQ. The CDR3 extends over 16 amino acids. V was pared by 3 bases and J by 7 bases, with 8 bases of the junction left unmatched. CDR3 amino acids: CASSSAGTGTNSPLHF. The CDR3 DNA reads TGCGCCAGCAGCTCCGCTGGGACAGGGACGAATTCACCCCTCCACTTT. Drawing the rest from reference TRBV5-1 and TRBJ1-6, the complete variable domain is KAGVTQTPRYLIKTRGQQVTLSCSPISGHRSVSWYQQTPGQGLQFLFEYFSETQRNKGNFPGRFSGRQFSNSRSEMNVSTLELGDSALYLCASSSAGTGTNSPLHFGNGTRLTVT.

The chain uses TRBV12-3 or TRBV12-4 and TRBJ1-1; D is possibly TRBD1 (6 bases). Trimming left V 7 bases short and J 1 base short, with 10 bases between. The CDR3 is 13 amino acids. The CDR3 nucleotides are TGTGCCAGCAAGGGCAGGGGGAACACTGAAGCTTTCTTT. This translates into CASKGRGNTEAFF.

This clone was observed once. The rearrangement joins TRBV6-2 or TRBV6-3 to TRBJ2-7, with 7 bases that match TRBD2. This CDR3 has 17 residues. Germline V CDR1 and CDR2: MNHEY, SVGEGT. J lost 3 bases, V lost 2 bases, and 13 bases had no gene match. The CDR3 loop is CASSYPSSGREFYEQYF. The CDR3 DNA reads TGTGCCAGCAGTTACCCCAGCAGCGGGCGGGAGTTCTACGAGCAGTACTTC.

V usage is TRBV3-1 (or the pseudogene TRBV3-2) and J usage is TRBJ1-4, with D possibly being TRBD1 (5 bases). The CDR3 covers 20 residues. Germline assignment: CDR1 LGHDT and CDR2 YNNKEL (reference sequence). With 0 bases removed from V and 3 bases from J, the gap between germline ends came to 23 bases. The CDR3 nucleotides are TGTGCCAGCAGCCAAGATCTCGGGACTTTCTACCAGCGGGCTAATGAAAAACTGTTTTTT. Translation: CASSQDLGTFYQRANEKLFF.

V and J are TRBV9 and TRBJ2-4; 12 bases map to TRBD2. The V gene's germline CDR1 is SGDLS and CDR2 YYNGEE. Trimming took 3 bases from V and 2 from J; bases not matched to a gene: 9. The CDR3 runs 18 residues. The CDR3 nucleotides are TGTGCCAGCAGCGCTAGCGGGGGGGCAGGAAGGTCCAAAAACATTCAGTACTTC. Its protein product is CASSASGGAGRSKNIQYF.

The CDR3 is CASSRGQGGQPQHF. In DNA form, the CDR3 reads TGCGCCAGCAGCCGTGGACAGGGTGGTCAGCCCCAGCATTTT. J is TRBJ1-5 and V is TRBV23-1; TRBD1 matches at 8 bases. TRBV23-1 is placed among ORFs of uncertain function. CDR3 length: 14 residues. The J segment lost 6 bases and the V segment lost 6 bases, leaving 7 bases of the junction unmatched.

This chain uses TRBV7-2 with TRBJ2-5; 7 bases line up with TRBD2. Unmatched junction bases numbered 10, after V lost 7 bases and J lost 5 bases. CDR3 size: 14 residues. Germline V gives CDR1 SGHTA, CDR2 FQGNSA. This chain's CDR3 is CASKTWEGAETQYF. For the CDR3, the DNA is TGTGCCAGCAAAACATGGGAGGGAGCGGAGACCCAGTACTTC. The entire variable domain, with the rest obtained from reference TRBV7-2 and TRBJ2-5, is as follows: GAGVSQSPSNKVTEKGKDVELRCDPISGHTALYWYRQSLGQGLEFLIYFQGNSAPDKSGLPSDRFSAERTGGSVSTLTIQRTQQEDSAVYLCASKTWEGAETQYFGPGTRLLVL.

This chain connects TRBV7-2 to TRBJ1-6; 9 bases line up with TRBD1. Germline values: CDR1 SGHTA, CDR2 FQGNSA. V lost 2 bases, J lost 7 bases, and 9 bases stayed unmatched. CDR3 length: 17 residues. The DNA for the CDR3 is TGTGCCAGCAGCTTATCAGGGCCACAGGGGGCCAATTCACCCCTCCACTTT. Its translation: CASSLSGPQGANSPLHF.